The 13 T cell receptor beta chains in this list originate from one sample, sequenced in a study of neurological immune-mediated disorders. Time point: longitudinal time-point 3. In TCRdb, the 5' RACE reads were re-called with MiXCR into one record per CDR3 protein. The data hold tens of thousands of distinct CDR3 sequences, with 4.3% observed a single time. Sequencing was done on a sample of PBMCs. The receptors stem from a woman aged 60 to 75 with multiple sclerosis.

On this clonotype: A much larger clone lies a single base off, so this may be a read error. This rearrangement joins TRBV6-1 to TRBJ1-6; D unclear. Germline assignment: CDR1 MNHNS and CDR2 SASEGT. This CDR3 comprises 11 residues. The DNA of the CDR3 is TGTGTCAGCACTTTAAATTCACCCCTCCACTTT. It translates to CVSTLNSPLHF.

This clonotype was detected many times. V usage is TRBV29-1 and J usage is TRBJ1-2; D gene unclear. Germline V gene lookup returns CDR1 SQVTM and CDR2 ANQGSEA. V lost 4 bases, J lost 2 bases, and 5 bases lay in between. This CDR3 spans 11 amino acids. This CDR3 is CSVGQNYGYTF. In DNA, the CDR3 is TGCAGCGTTGGACAAAACTATGGCTACACCTTC.

This clonotype was detected many times. This chain links TRBV7-2 with TRBJ2-7; a weak D match, TRBD2 (6 bases). The CDR3 consists of 15 residues. V was cut by 5 bases and J by 2 bases, with 16 bases left in between. CDR1 SGHTA and CDR2 FQGNSA come from the germline V gene. The CDR3 reads CASSPSSGLPYEQYF. In DNA, the CDR3 is TGTGCCAGCAGCCCCAGTTCGGGACTCCCCTACGAGCAGTACTTC.

This clonotype was seen repeatedly, ten times or more. The V gene is TRBV6-5, the J gene TRBJ1-3; TRBD1 matches at 7 bases. CDR3 length: 16 amino acids. The germline V gene encodes CDR1 MNHEY and CDR2 SVGAGI. The V and J ends lost 6 bases and 0 bases, in that order; junction bases with no gene match: 8. The CDR3 region is CASSETGASSGNTIYF. Written as DNA, the CDR3 is TGTGCCAGCAGCGAAACAGGGGCGAGCTCTGGAAACACCATATATTTT.

This clonotype was picked up many times. The chain couples TRBV5-5 to TRBJ2-3, with 9 positions matching TRBD2. This CDR3 has 16 residues. Germline CDR1 is SGHKS and CDR2 is YYEKEE (reference sequence). The junction had 7 bases not matched to a gene; V was cut back by 4 bases and J by 1 base. The chain's CDR3 is CASSPLASGGTDTQYF. The CDR3 nucleotides are TGTGCCAGCAGCCCCCTGGCTAGCGGGGGCACAGATACGCAGTATTTT.

The chain uses TRBV5-1 and TRBJ1-2, with a tentative D call TRBD1 (6 bases). Germline assignment: CDR1 SGHRS and CDR2 YFSETQ. This CDR3 comprises 15 residues. Trimming left V 3 bases short and J 0 bases short, with 12 bases between. The CDR3 protein is CASSSGAVANYGYTF. The CDR3 region has the DNA TGCGCCAGCAGCTCGGGGGCCGTAGCTAACTATGGCTACACCTTC.

In this sample, this clonotype turned up many times. The chain combines TRBV6-5 with TRBJ1-5; D is possibly TRBD1 (6 bases). V lost 7 bases to trimming and J lost 2 bases, with 15 bases between them. Germline values: CDR1 MNHEY, CDR2 SVGAGI. The CDR3 has 15 amino acids. For the CDR3, the DNA is TGTGCCAGCAAAATTCAGACAGGAGGCAATCAGCCCCAGCATTTT. Translated: CASKIQTGGNQPQHF.

This clonotype has at least ten counts. This chain connects TRBV7-8 to TRBJ2-7; 9 bases are shared with TRBD1. Germline V lookup: CDR1 SGHVS, CDR2 FQNEAQ. The trim removed 1 base at V and 4 bases at J, leaving 8 bases unmatched. The CDR3 contains 16 residues. The CDR3 spells CASSLGLGGQGYEQYF. The CDR3 DNA is TGTGCCAGCAGCTTAGGTTTAGGGGGACAGGGTTACGAGCAGTACTTC. Full variable domain (outside the CDR3, taken from reference TRBV7-8 and TRBJ2-7): GAGVSQSPRYKVAKRGQDVALRCDPISGHVSLFWYQQALGQGPEFLTYFQNEAQLDKSGLPSDRFFAERPEGSVSTLKIQRTQQEDSAVYLCASSLGLGGQGYEQYFGPGTRLTVT.

This clonotype was counted only a few times. The rearrangement links TRBV25-1 to TRBJ2-7; 7 bases line up with TRBD1. This CDR3 spans 15 amino acids. V dropped 0 bases and J dropped 2; count of bases not matched to a gene: 4. Germline V lookup: CDR1 MGHDK, CDR2 SYGVNS. In DNA form, the CDR3 reads TGTGCCAGCAGTGAATATGGCGGACAGGCCTACGAGCAGTACTTC. This encodes CASSEYGGQAYEQYF.

This clonotype was detected many times. This rearrangement joins TRBV5-1 to TRBJ2-2; 9 nucleotides agree with TRBD1. Trimming took 0 bases from V and 8 from J; bases not matched to a gene: 11. Germline V gene data show CDR1 as SGHRS and CDR2 as YFSETQ. The length of the CDR3 is 17 residues. CDR3 bases: TGCGCCAGCAGCTTGGCCCCCGGACAGGGGATGGGAGGGGAGCTGTTTTTT. Encoded protein: CASSLAPGQGMGGELFF. The full variable domain, in which reference TRBV5-1 and TRBJ2-2 provide the parts outside the CDR3, is KAGVTQTPRYLIKTRGQQVTLSCSPISGHRSVSWYQQTPGQGLQFLFEYFSETQRNKGNFPGRFSGRQFSNSRSEMNVSTLELGDSALYLCASSLAPGQGMGGELFFGEGSRLTVL.

Ten or more counts support this clonotype. The chain combines TRBV20-1 with TRBJ2-3; no clear D. V was clipped by 3 bases and J by 0 bases, with 7 bases between them. This CDR3 has 13 amino acids. Germline V gene data show CDR1 as DFQATT and CDR2 as SNEGSKA (reference sequence). CDR3 region: CSARTSSTDTQYF. Written as DNA, the CDR3 is TGCAGTGCTAGGACGAGTAGCACAGATACGCAGTATTTT.

The table lists this clonotype with many counts. The chain uses TRBV12-3 or TRBV12-4 and TRBJ2-1; 14 bases line up with TRBD2. The CDR3 contains 16 residues. V trimming: 4 bases; J trimming: 4 bases; junction bases outside the gene matches: 3. Written as DNA, the CDR3 is TGTGCCAGCAGTTCAGGACTAGCGGGGGGTTACAATGAGCAGTTCTTC. Translation gives CASSSGLAGGYNEQFF.

This clonotype was counted at least ten times. This chain uses TRBV20-1 with TRBJ2-7, with D tentatively TRBD1 or TRBD2 (6 bases each). CDR3 length equals 14 residues. CDR1 and CDR2 (germline): DFQATT, SNEGSKA (reference sequence). V was shortened by 2 bases and J by 0 bases, with 11 bases between the two germline ends. CDR3 residues: CSARNGGVSYEQYF. The CDR3 bases are TGCAGTGCTAGAAACGGGGGCGTCTCCTACGAGCAGTACTTC.